The 4 T cell receptor beta chains below were found in one sample sequenced in a study of regulatory T cells in long-lasting Graves disease. Time point defined: newly diagnosed GD, antithyroid drugs for less than 3 months. TCR sequences were obtained from RNA taken from PBMCs. Combining iRepertoire HTBI primers with Arm-PCR of CDR3 regions, the authors built TCR beta libraries. TCRdb recomputed calls from the multiplex PCR reads with MiXCR, one row per CDR3 protein. The sample lists around 250,000 distinct CDR3 sequences; roughly a fifth were seen once. Sequenced material: peripheral blood mononuclear cells (PBMCs), taken at new diagnosis, from a patient treated with antithyroid drugs. Receptors originate from a female donor with Graves disease.

The J gene is TRBJ2-5, the V gene TRBV4-3; perhaps TRBD1 as D (5 bases). The CDR3 is made up of 16 amino acids. CDR1 LGHNA and CDR2 YSLEER come from the germline V gene. V lost 1 base and J 4 bases, leaving 16 bases between the germline ends. The CDR3 nucleotides read TGCGCCAGCAGCCAAGGGGGCGCAGGGTTACGAGAGACCCAGTACTTC. It is translated as CASSQGGAGLRETQYF.

Ten or more counts support this clonotype. V is TRBV2 and J is TRBJ1-2; D unclear. V was shortened by 4 bases and J by 8 bases, with 17 bases between the two germline ends. CDR1 and CDR2 (germline): SNHLY, FYNNEI. This CDR3 spans 14 amino acids. The CDR3 coding sequence is TGTGCCAGCAGTGGACTGGGAGGATTCTTGGGCTACACCTTC. Residues: CASSGLGGFLGYTF.

In this sample, this clonotype turned up many times. The chain couples TRBV12-3 or TRBV12-4 to TRBJ2-2; 7 bases map to TRBD1. The V gene end was trimmed by 6 bases and the J gene end by 0 bases; junction bases not matched to a gene: 1. The CDR3 totals 14 residues. The CDR3 DNA is TGTGCCAGCAGGACAGGGCCGAACACCGGGGAGCTGTTTTTT. This gives the protein CASRTGPNTGELFF.

The chain recombines TRBV4-3 with TRBJ2-1; 10 positions agree with TRBD2. The V segment lost 1 base and the J segment 7 bases; nucleotides outside the gene matches: 4. CDR1 LGHNA and CDR2 YSLEER come from the germline V gene. The length of the CDR3 is 15 residues. CDR3 residues: CASSQVSGGANEQFF. CDR3 sequence (DNA): TGCGCCAGCAGCCAAGTGAGCGGGGGGGCTAATGAGCAGTTCTTC.